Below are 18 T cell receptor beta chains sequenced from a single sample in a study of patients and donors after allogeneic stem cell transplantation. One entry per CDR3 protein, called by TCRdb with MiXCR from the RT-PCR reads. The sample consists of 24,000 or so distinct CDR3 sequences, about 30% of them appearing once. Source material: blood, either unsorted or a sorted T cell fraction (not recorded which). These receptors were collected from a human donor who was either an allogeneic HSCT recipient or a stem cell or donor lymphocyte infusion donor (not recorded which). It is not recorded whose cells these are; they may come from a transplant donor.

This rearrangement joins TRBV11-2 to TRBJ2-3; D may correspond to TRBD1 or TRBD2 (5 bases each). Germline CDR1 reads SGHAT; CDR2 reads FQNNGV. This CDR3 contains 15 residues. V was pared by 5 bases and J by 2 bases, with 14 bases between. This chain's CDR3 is CASSPRGLFTDTQYF. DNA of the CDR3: TGTGCCAGCAGCCCCCGGGGCTTGTTCACAGATACGCAGTATTTT.

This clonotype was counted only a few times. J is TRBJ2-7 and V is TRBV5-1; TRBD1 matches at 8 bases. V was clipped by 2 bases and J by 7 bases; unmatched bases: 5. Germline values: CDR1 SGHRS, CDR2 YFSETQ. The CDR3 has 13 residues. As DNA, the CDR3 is TGCGCCAGCAGCTTCGACAGGGGTCATGAGCAGTACGTC. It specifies CASSFDRGHEQYV.

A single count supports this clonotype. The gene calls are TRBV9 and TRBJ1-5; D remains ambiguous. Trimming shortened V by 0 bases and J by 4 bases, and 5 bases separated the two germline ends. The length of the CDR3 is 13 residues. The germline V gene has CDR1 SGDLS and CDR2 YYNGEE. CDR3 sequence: CASSVEVNQPQHF. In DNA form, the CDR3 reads TGTGCCAGCAGCGTAGAGGTTAATCAGCCCCAGCATTTT. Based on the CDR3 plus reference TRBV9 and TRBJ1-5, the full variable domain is DSGVTQTPKHLITATGQRVTLRCSPRSGDLSVYWYQQSLDQGLQFLIQYYNGEERAKGNILERFSAQQFPDLHSELNLSSLELGDSALYFCASSVEVNQPQHFGDGTRLSIL.

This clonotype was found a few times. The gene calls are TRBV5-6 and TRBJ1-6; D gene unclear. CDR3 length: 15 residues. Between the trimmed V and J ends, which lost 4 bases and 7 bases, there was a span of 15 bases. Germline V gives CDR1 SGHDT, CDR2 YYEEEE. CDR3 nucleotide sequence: TGTGCCAGCAGCCCACTCGACTCTCAAAATTCACCCCTCCACTTT. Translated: CASSPLDSQNSPLHF.

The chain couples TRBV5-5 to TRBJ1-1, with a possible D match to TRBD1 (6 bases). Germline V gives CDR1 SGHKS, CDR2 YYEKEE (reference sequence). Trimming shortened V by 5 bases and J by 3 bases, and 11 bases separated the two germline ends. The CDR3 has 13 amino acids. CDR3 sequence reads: CASRLYRDTEAFF. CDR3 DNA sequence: TGTGCCAGCAGACTATACAGGGACACTGAAGCTTTCTTT.

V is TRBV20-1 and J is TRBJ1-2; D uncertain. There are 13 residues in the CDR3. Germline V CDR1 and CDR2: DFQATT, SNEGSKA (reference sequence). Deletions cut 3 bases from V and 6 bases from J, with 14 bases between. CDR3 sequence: CSARSGYWHGYTF. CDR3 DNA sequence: TGCAGTGCTAGGTCAGGTTACTGGCATGGCTACACCTTC.

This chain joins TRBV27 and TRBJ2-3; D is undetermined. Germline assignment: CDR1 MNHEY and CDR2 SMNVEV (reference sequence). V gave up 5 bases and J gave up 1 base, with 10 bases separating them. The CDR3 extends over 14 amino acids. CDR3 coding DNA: TGTGCCAGCAGTGAGGAATGGGGCACAGATACGCAGTATTTT. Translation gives CASSEEWGTDTQYF.

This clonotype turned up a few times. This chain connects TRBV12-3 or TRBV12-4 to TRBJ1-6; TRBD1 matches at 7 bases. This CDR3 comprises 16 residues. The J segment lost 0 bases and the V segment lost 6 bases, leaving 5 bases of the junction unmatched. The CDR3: CASRNRGSSYNSPLHF. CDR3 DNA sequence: TGTGCCAGCAGGAACAGGGGAAGCTCCTATAATTCACCCCTCCACTTT.

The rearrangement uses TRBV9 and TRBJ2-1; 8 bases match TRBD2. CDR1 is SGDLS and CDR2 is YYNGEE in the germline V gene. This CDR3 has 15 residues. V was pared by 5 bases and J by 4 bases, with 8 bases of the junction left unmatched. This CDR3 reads CASSEAGVQYNEQFF. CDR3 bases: TGTGCCAGCAGTGAAGCGGGGGTACAATACAATGAGCAGTTCTTC.

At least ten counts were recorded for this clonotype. The CDR3 DNA reads TGTGCCAGCAGTCCGCGGTATCAGCCCCAGCATTTT. Translating gives CASSPRYQPQHF. V is TRBV12-3 or TRBV12-4 and J is TRBJ1-5; D is unclear. Between the trimmed V and J ends, which lost 5 bases and 5 bases, there was a span of 7 bases. There are 12 residues in the CDR3.

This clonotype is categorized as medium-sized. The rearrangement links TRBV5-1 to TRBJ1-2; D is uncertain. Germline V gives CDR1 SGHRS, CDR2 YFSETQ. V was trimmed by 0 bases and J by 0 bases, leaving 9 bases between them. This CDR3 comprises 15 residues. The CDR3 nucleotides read TGCGCCAGCAGCTTGGAGCCAGCTTCTAACTATGGCTACACCTTC. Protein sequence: CASSLEPASNYGYTF.

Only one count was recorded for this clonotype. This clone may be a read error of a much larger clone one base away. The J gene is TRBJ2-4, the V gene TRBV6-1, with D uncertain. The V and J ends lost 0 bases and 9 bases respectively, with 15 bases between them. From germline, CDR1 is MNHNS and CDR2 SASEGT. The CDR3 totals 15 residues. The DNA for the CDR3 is TGTGCCAGCAGTGAAGCCCCGAGACAATTCGCCATTCAGTACTTC. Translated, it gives CASSEAPRQFAIQYF.

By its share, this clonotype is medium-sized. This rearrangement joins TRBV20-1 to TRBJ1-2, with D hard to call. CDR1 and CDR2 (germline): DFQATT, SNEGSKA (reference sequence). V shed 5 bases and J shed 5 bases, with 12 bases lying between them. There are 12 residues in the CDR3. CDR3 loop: CSAEVRFYGYTF. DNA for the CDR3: TGCAGTGCTGAGGTTAGGTTTTATGGCTACACCTTC.

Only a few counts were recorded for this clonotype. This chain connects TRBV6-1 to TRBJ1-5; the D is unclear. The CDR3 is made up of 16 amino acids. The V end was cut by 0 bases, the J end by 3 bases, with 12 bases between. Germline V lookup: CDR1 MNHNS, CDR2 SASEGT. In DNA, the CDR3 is TGTGCCAGCAGTGAAGCGCAAGGCATCCCCAATCAGCCCCAGCATTTT. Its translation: CASSEAQGIPNQPQHF.

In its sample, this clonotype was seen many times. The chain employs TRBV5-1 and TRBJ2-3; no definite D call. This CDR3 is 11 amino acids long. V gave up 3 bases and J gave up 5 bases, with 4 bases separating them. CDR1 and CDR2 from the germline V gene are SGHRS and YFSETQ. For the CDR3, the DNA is TGCGCCAGCAGCTGGAGAGATACGCAGTATTTT. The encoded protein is CASSWRDTQYF. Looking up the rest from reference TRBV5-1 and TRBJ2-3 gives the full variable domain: KAGVTQTPRYLIKTRGQQVTLSCSPISGHRSVSWYQQTPGQGLQFLFEYFSETQRNKGNFPGRFSGRQFSNSRSEMNVSTLELGDSALYLCASSWRDTQYFGPGTRLTVL.

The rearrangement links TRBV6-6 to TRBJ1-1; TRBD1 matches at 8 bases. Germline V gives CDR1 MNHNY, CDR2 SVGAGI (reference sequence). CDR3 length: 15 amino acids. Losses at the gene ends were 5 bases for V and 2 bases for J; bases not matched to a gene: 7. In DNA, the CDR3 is TGTGCCAGCAGTACGTGGGACAGGTTAAACACTGAAGCTTTCTTT. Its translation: CASSTWDRLNTEAFF.

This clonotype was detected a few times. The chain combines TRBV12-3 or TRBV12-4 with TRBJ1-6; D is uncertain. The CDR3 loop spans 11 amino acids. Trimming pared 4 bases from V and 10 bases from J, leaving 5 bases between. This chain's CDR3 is CASSSGSPLHF. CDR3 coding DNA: TGTGCCAGCAGTTCGGGATCACCCCTCCACTTT.

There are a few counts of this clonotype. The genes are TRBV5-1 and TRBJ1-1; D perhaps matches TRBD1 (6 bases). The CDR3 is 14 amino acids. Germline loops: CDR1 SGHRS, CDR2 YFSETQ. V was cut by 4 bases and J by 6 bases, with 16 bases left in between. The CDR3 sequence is CASSRGGQGPEAFF. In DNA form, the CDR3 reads TGCGCCAGCAGCCGTGGGGGGCAGGGACCTGAAGCTTTCTTT.